Presented here are 15 T cell receptor beta chains from one specimen sequenced in a study of CD8+CD57+ T cells in acquired aplastic anemia. Genomic DNA, the template, was used for profiling of the TCR beta VDJ and CDR3. Each CDR3 protein gets one entry after TCRdb re-called the reads with MiXCR. Among 100,000 to 150,000 distinct CDR3 sequences listed, 48% were seen once. The sequenced sample consisted of sorted CD4+, CD8+, or CD8+CD57+ T cells (not recorded which) from PBMCs. The receptors come from a human donor in good health, serving as a control.

The chain has TRBV20-1 and TRBJ1-2; D is perhaps TRBD1 (5 bases). Looked up from germline, CDR1 is DFQATT and CDR2 is SNEGSKA (reference sequence). V lost 3 bases to trimming and J lost 11 bases, with 13 bases between them. The CDR3 length is 11 residues. CDR3 DNA sequence: TGCAGTGCTAGTAAGGGGTTAGGGTACACCTTC. As protein: CSASKGLGYTF.

This clonotype appeared a few times. The rearrangement links TRBV7-2 to TRBJ2-7; perhaps TRBD1 as D (6 bases). Trimming took off 4 bases at V and 4 bases at J, with 8 bases between the two ends. CDR1 and CDR2 (germline): SGHTA, FQGNSA. There are 12 residues in the CDR3. This CDR3 reads CASSWTDYEQYF. The CDR3 bases are TGTGCCAGCAGCTGGACAGATTACGAGCAGTACTTC.

The chain combines TRBV9 with TRBJ2-7; D may correspond to TRBD1 or TRBD2 (6 bases each). The CDR3 loop spans 14 amino acids. CDR1 is SGDLS and CDR2 is YYNGEE in the germline V gene. The ends were cut back, 2 bases at V and 2 bases at J, with 11 bases in the middle. CDR3 in amino acids: CASSVEGEPYEQYF. CDR3 in DNA: TGTGCCAGCAGCGTGGAGGGGGAGCCCTACGAGCAGTACTTC. Filled out from reference TRBV9 and TRBJ2-7, the complete variable domain reads DSGVTQTPKHLITATGQRVTLRCSPRSGDLSVYWYQQSLDQGLQFLIQYYNGEERAKGNILERFSAQQFPDLHSELNLSSLELGDSALYFCASSVEGEPYEQYFGPGTRLTVT.

This chain joins TRBV19 and TRBJ2-7; 7 nucleotides line up with TRBD2. Looked up from germline, CDR1 is LNHDA and CDR2 is SQIVND (reference sequence). V was pared by 1 base and J by 5 bases, with 8 bases of the junction left unmatched. This CDR3 comprises 15 residues. CDR3 sequence: CASSIGGGSVHEQYF. The CDR3 DNA is TGTGCCAGTAGTATAGGGGGGGGGAGTGTGCACGAGCAGTACTTC.

The chain recombines TRBV2 with TRBJ2-5, with TRBD2 matching 13 bases. The CDR3 runs to 15 residues. V shed 6 bases, J shed 5 bases, and the junction held 6 bases outside the gene matches. Germline V gene sequence: CDR1 SNHLY, CDR2 FYNNEI. The CDR3 DNA sequence: TGTGCCAGCAGGACTAGCGGGGGGCAGGGGGAGACCCAGTACTTC. Translated: CASRTSGGQGETQYF. Filled out from reference TRBV2 and TRBJ2-5, the complete variable domain reads EPEVTQTPSHQVTQMGQEVILRCVPISNHLYFYWYRQILGQKVEFLVSFYNNEISEKSEIFDDQFSVERPDGSNFTLKIRSTKLEDSAMYFCASRTSGGQGETQYFGPGTRLLVL.

The chain has TRBV10-3 and TRBJ2-7; maybe TRBD1 (5 bases). V gave up 6 bases and J gave up 0 bases, with 9 bases separating them. The CDR3 contains 13 residues. Looked up from germline, CDR1 is ENHRY and CDR2 is SYGVKD. CDR3 in amino acids: CAIRLDSSYEQYF. The CDR3 bases are TGTGCCATCAGACTTGACAGCTCCTACGAGCAGTACTTC.

This clonotype was seen only a few times. The chain carries TRBV2 and TRBJ1-2; D might be TRBD1 (6 bases). The CDR3 contains 13 residues. V lost 4 bases and J 4 bases, leaving 10 bases between the germline ends. Germline CDR1 reads SNHLY; CDR2 reads FYNNEI. The CDR3 protein is CASSAGHLYGYTF. CDR3 sequence (DNA): TGTGCCAGCAGTGCGGGACACCTCTATGGCTACACCTTC.

In this sample, this clonotype turned up many times. The chain uses TRBV5-6 and TRBJ2-5; 13 nucleotides agree with TRBD2. Germline loops: CDR1 SGHDT, CDR2 YYEEEE. The CDR3 is 16 amino acids. V was clipped by 0 bases and J by 3 bases; unmatched bases: 2. CDR3 coding DNA: TGTGCCAGCAGCTTGGGGACTAGCGGGGGTGAAGAGACCCAGTACTTC. Translation: CASSLGTSGGEETQYF.

This clonotype was seen a few times. A much larger clone differs from this one at a single base, so this may be a read error. J is TRBJ1-2 and V is TRBV5-1; 9 nucleotides align to TRBD1. V lost 2 bases, J lost 12 bases, and 11 bases stayed unmatched. CDR3 length equals 14 residues. The germline V gene has CDR1 SGHRS and CDR2 YFSETQ. DNA for the CDR3: TGCGCCAGCAGCTTTGGGCCGGGACAGGGAATCCACACCTTC. Encoded protein: CASSFGPGQGIHTF.

The chain carries TRBV20-1 and TRBJ2-7; TRBD2 matches 13 bases. CDR3 length equals 15 residues. J gave up 2 bases and V 1 base, and 2 bases lay outside the gene matches. CDR1 DFQATT and CDR2 SNEGSKA come from the germline V gene (reference sequence). The CDR3 bases are TGCAGTGCTAGAGCCGGGACTAGCGGGACCTACGAGCAGTACTTC. It yields the protein CSARAGTSGTYEQYF.

This clonotype has just one count. This chain uses TRBV15 with TRBJ2-1; 9 positions agree with TRBD2. The V and J ends lost 5 bases and 10 bases, in that order; junction bases with no gene match: 9. The CDR3 consists of 14 residues. Germline V gene lookup returns CDR1 LNHNV and CDR2 YYDKDF (reference sequence). CDR3 loop: CATSRIPSGEEQFF. The CDR3 region has the DNA TGTGCCACCAGCCGAATACCTAGCGGGGAGGAGCAGTTCTTC.

The chain couples TRBV15 to TRBJ2-5; TRBD2 aligns across 13 bases. Germline V gives CDR1 LNHNV, CDR2 YYDKDF (reference sequence). The ends lost 0 bases at V and 12 bases at J; junction bases unmatched: 1. This CDR3 is 13 amino acids long. In nucleotides, the CDR3 is TGTGCCACCAGCAGAGAACTAGCGGGGGGGAAGTACTTC. Translating gives CATSRELAGGKYF.

This clonotype was observed a handful of times. The rearrangement uses TRBV5-4 and TRBJ1-2; D perhaps matches TRBD1 (6 bases). The V gene lost 4 bases and the J gene lost 8 bases, with 18 bases spanning the gap. The CDR3 runs 14 residues. Germline CDR1 and CDR2: SGHNT and YYREEE (reference sequence). The DNA of the CDR3 is TGTGCCAGCAGCCACCGCGGACAGCTAGGGGGCTACACCTTC. This encodes CASSHRGQLGGYTF.

The chain uses TRBV19 and TRBJ2-5, with TRBD2 matching 7 bases. Germline loops: CDR1 LNHDA, CDR2 SQIVND (reference sequence). The CDR3 runs to 13 residues. The V segment lost 4 bases and the J segment 5 bases; nucleotides outside the gene matches: 4. The CDR3 sequence: CASSRTRGETQYF. DNA of the CDR3: TGTGCCAGTAGTAGGACTAGAGGCGAGACCCAGTACTTC.

Comments on this clonotype: Here the CDR3 omits its conserved ending phenylalanine or tryptophan, so a read error is the likely source. The chain recombines TRBV19 with TRBJ2-2; tentative D call: TRBD1 (5 bases). V lost 11 bases and J 4 bases, leaving 14 bases between the germline ends. The germline CDR1 and CDR2 sequences are LNHDA and SQIVND (reference sequence). This CDR3 has 13 residues. The CDR3 loop is CAGKGWGTGELFS. CDR3 bases: TGTGCCGGTAAGGGGTGGGGCACCGGGGAGCTGTTTTCT.